This is a list of T cell receptor beta chains from one sample in a study of shared clonotypes between healthy human individuals. Some clones are missing from TCRdb's copy, which holds only in-frame ones; the method was immunoSEQ multiplex PCR. The sample lists over 950,000 clones, 70% to 80% occurring once. The sequenced material came from memory CD4+ T cells from PBMCs. Receptors originate from a man aged 18-30 years in good health. Some clones in this sample may be carry-over from other donors' samples. The CDR3 runs from the conserved cysteine through the conserved F or W. A D gene is named only where the DNA matches it firmly. Expanded clones get a size class; other rows say once, few or many, or leave the size out.

J | D | length | V | size | CDR3 | DNA
TRBJ1-5 | NA | 13 | TRBV28 | NA | CASTYSVVQPQHF | TGTGCCAGCACGTATTCGGTGGTACAGCCCCAGCATTTT
TRBJ2-7 | NA | 13 | TRBV7-8 | NA | CASSNKPGTEQYF | TGTGCCAGCAGTAACAAACCCGGGACAGAGCAGTACTTC
TRBJ1-2 | TRBD1 | 13 | TRBV5-4 | NA | CASSLWDRPTYTF | TGTGCCAGCAGCCTATGGGACAGGCCAACCTACACCTTC
TRBJ2-2 | NA | 15 | TRBV10-3 | once | CAISAGVANTGELFF | TGTGCCATCAGTGCAGGGGTCGCGAACACCGGGGAGCTGTTTTTT
TRBJ1-2 | TRBD1 | 15 | TRBV14 | NA | CASSRTGGKYYGYTF | TGTGCCAGCAGCAGGACAGGGGGCAAGTACTATGGCTACACCTTC
TRBJ2-1 | TRBD1 | 14 | TRBV5-1 | once | CASRPGQTYNEQFF | TGCGCCAGCAGACCGGGACAGACCTACAATGAGCAGTTCTTC
TRBJ2-7 | NA | 12 | TRBV28 | NA | CASSGRVYEQYF | TGTGCCAGCAGCGGCAGAGTTTATGAGCAGTACTTC
TRBJ1-2 | TRBD1 | 15 | TRBV11-2 | once | CASRRPGQVNYGYTF | TGTGCCAGCAGGAGACCGGGACAGGTTAACTATGGCTACACCTTC
TRBJ2-5 | TRBD2 | 16 | TRBV5-1 | NA | CASSLGLAGAQETQYF | TGCGCCAGCAGCTTGGGGCTAGCGGGAGCGCAAGAGACCCAGTACTTC
TRBJ2-1 | TRBD2 | 16 | TRBV11-3 | NA | CASSPPGGRESSEQFF | TGTGCCAGCAGCCCCCCGGGGGGGCGGGAGTCCAGTGAGCAGTTCTTC
TRBJ2-3 | NA | 13 | TRBV7-2 | few | CASSFMEGDTQYF | TGTGCCAGCAGCTTCATGGAGGGGGATACGCAGTATTTT
TRBJ2-7 | TRBD2 | 18 | TRBV18 | NA | CASSRLALAGGVAYEQYF | TGTGCCAGCTCACGGCTTGCGCTAGCGGGAGGGGTGGCATACGAGCAGTACTTC
TRBJ1-4 | NA | 16 | TRBV27 | NA | CASSPTPGKPNEKLFF | TGTGCCAGCAGTCCCACCCCCGGGAAGCCTAATGAAAAACTGTTTTTT
TRBJ1-5 | TRBD1 | 16 | TRBV7-2 | NA | CASSLAGQGTGQPQHF | TGTGCCAGCAGCTTAGCGGGACAGGGGACGGGCCAGCCCCAGCATTTT
TRBJ2-5 | TRBD2 | 15 | TRBV5-6 | NA | CASSPGWTSEETQYF | TGTGCCAGCAGCCCAGGGTGGACTAGCGAAGAGACCCAGTACTTC
TRBJ1-4 | NA | 15 | TRBV27 | NA | CASSRQPGNQEKLFF | TGTGCCAGCAGTAGACAACCGGGAAACCAGGAAAAACTGTTTTTT
TRBJ1-1 | NA | 15 | TRBV5-6 | NA | CASSVGTMGYVEAFF | TGTGCCAGCAGCGTTGGGACAATGGGGTACGTTGAAGCTTTCTTT
TRBJ2-3 | NA | 16 | TRBV7-3 | many | CASSPGATRGGNTQYF | TGTGCCAGCAGCCCGGGAGCGACTAGGGGGGGGAATACGCAGTATTTT
TRBJ1-5 | NA | 18 | TRBV7-3 | NA | CASSAAGTGNYSNQPQHF | TGTGCCAGCAGCGCTGCCGGAACGGGAAATTATAGCAATCAGCCCCAGCATTTT
TRBJ2-1 | TRBD2 | 16 | TRBV4-1 | NA | CASSQAERGIGREQFF | TGCGCCAGCAGCCAAGCCGAGCGGGGGATCGGTAGGGAGCAGTTCTTC
TRBJ1-2 | NA | 14 | TRBV28 | NA | CASSLPGGGDGYTF | TGTGCCAGCAGTTTACCCGGGGGGGGAGATGGCTACACCTTC
TRBJ1-1 | NA | 15 | TRBV18 | NA | CASPHPMGINTEAFF | TGTGCCAGCCCTCATCCGATGGGGATAAACACTGAAGCTTTCTTT
TRBJ2-7 | TRBD1 | 15 | TRBV10-3 | NA | CAISRGTGGDYEQYF | TGTGCCATCAGTAGGGGGACAGGGGGCGATTACGAGCAGTACTTC
TRBJ1-5 | NA | 14 | TRBV2 | NA | CASKRVTSNQPQHF | TGTGCCAGTAAAAGGGTGACAAGCAATCAGCCCCAGCATTTT
TRBJ2-7 | TRBD2 | 14 | TRBV7-2 | NA | CASSLREGPYEQYF | TGTGCCAGCAGCTTAAGGGAGGGCCCCTACGAGCAGTACTTC
TRBJ2-7 | NA | 15 | TRBV5-4 | once | CASSSGAQEVYEQYF | TGTGCCAGCAGCTCCGGAGCCCAGGAGGTCTACGAGCAGTACTTC
TRBJ2-5 | TRBD1 | 13 | TRBV19 | few | CASRVTGEETQYF | TGTGCCAGTAGGGTGACAGGGGAAGAGACCCAGTACTTC
TRBJ2-3 | NA | 14 | TRBV5-3 | NA | CASDGQLLTDTQYF | TGTGCCAGCGACGGACAACTCCTCACAGATACGCAGTATTTT
TRBJ2-3 | NA | 15 | TRBV28 | NA | CASSLRVIQADTQYF | TGTGCCAGCAGTTTAAGGGTAATCCAAGCAGATACGCAGTATTTT
TRBJ2-3 | NA | 15 | TRBV5-1 | NA | CASSLPKPPTDTQYF | TGCGCCAGCAGCTTGCCTAAACCCCCAACAGATACGCAGTATTTT
TRBJ1-1 | NA | 14 | TRBV7-2 | few | CASSLDTGPRGTFF | TGTGCCAGCAGCTTGGACACAGGCCCCCGGGGGACTTTCTTT
TRBJ2-1 | NA | 12 | TRBV5-6 | NA | CASSPTKNEQFF | TGTGCCAGCAGCCCTACTAAAAATGAGCAGTTCTTC
TRBJ1-5 | NA | 16 | TRBV7-8 | NA | CASSPGLPGAGKPQHF | TGTGCCAGCAGCCCCGGACTCCCAGGGGCGGGTAAGCCCCAGCATTTT
TRBJ2-3 | NA | 16 | TRBV7-9 | few | CASSLGAGWSTDTQYF | TGTGCCAGCAGCTTAGGGGCAGGGTGGTCTACAGATACGCAGTATTTT
TRBJ2-7 | TRBD1 | 14 | TRBV7-3 | NA | CASSSTGLPGEQYF | TGTGCCAGCAGCTCGACAGGGCTCCCCGGGGAGCAGTACTTC
TRBJ2-5 | NA | 13 | TRBV19 | few | CASSDTSKETQYF | TGTGCCAGTAGTGACACGTCGAAAGAGACCCAGTACTTC
TRBJ2-3 | TRBD2 | 19 | TRBV4-2 | NA | CASSQEGTSGRSGTDTQYF | TGTGCCAGCAGCCAAGAGGGCACTAGCGGGAGATCGGGCACAGATACGCAGTATTTT
TRBJ1-1 | NA | 13 | TRBV2 | NA | CASSIRGNTEAFF | TGTGCCAGCAGCATCAGAGGGAACACTGAAGCTTTCTTT
TRBJ1-5 | TRBD1 | 16 | TRBV19 | NA | CASSTVPGTGNAPQHF | TGTGCCAGTAGTACAGTCCCTGGGACAGGGAACGCGCCCCAGCATTTT
TRBJ2-3 | NA | 13 | TRBV30 | NA | CAWSPGGTDTQYF | TGTGCCTGGAGTCCGGGGGGCACAGATACGCAGTATTTT
TRBJ1-1 | TRBD1 | 15 | TRBV5-1 | once | CASSPLGQGNTEAFF | TGCGCCAGCAGCCCGCTAGGACAGGGGAACACTGAAGCTTTCTTT
TRBJ2-7 | NA | 15 | TRBV21-1 | NA | CASSKRLADSYEQYF | TGTGCCAGCAGCAAACGACTAGCGGACTCCTACGAGCAGTACTTC
TRBJ1-4 | NA | 14 | TRBV6-5 | NA | CASTNRATNEKLFF | TGTGCCAGCACCAACCGGGCAACTAATGAAAAACTGTTTTTT
TRBJ2-7 | TRBD2 | 15 | TRBV5-1 | once | CASSLELAVSHEQYF | TGCGCCAGCAGCTTGGAACTAGCGGTCTCCCACGAGCAGTACTTC
TRBJ2-7 | NA | 15 | TRBV15 | NA | CATSSPTQHLYEQYF | TGTGCCACCAGCTCGCCGACCCAGCACCTCTACGAGCAGTACTTC
TRBJ2-1 | TRBD2 | 16 | TRBV27 | NA | CASSPTSGRRWNEQFF | TGTGCCAGCAGTCCTACTAGCGGGAGGAGGTGGAATGAGCAGTTCTTC
TRBJ2-2 | NA | 15 | TRBV9 | NA | CASSVGAGTAGELFF | TGTGCCAGCAGCGTAGGGGCGGGGACCGCCGGGGAGCTGTTTTTT